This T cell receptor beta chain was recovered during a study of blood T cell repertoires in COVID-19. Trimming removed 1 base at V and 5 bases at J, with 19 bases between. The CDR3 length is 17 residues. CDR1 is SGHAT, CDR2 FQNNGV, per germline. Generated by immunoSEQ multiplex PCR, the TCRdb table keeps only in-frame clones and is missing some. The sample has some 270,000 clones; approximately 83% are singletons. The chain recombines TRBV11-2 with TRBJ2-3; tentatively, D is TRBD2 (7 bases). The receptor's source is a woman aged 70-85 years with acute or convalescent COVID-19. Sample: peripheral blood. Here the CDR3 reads CASSLGVWGGQGDTQYF. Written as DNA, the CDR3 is TGTGCCAGCAGCTTAGGCGTCTGGGGGGGGCAGGGAGATACGCAGTATTTT.